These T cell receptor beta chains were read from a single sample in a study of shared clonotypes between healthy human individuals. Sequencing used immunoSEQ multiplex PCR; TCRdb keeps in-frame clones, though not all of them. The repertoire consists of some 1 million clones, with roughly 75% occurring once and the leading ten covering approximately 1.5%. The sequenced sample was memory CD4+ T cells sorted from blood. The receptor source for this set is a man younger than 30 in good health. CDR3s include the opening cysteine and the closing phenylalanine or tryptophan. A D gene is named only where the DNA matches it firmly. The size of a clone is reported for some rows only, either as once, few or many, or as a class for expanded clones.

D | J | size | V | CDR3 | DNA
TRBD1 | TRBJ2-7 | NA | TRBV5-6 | CASSSGTGKRGYEQYF | TGTGCCAGCAGCTCCGGGACAGGGAAGAGAGGCTACGAGCAGTACTTC
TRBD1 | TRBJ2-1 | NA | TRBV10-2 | CASSGGQGGSSYNEQFF | TGCGCCAGCAGTGGGGGACAGGGTGGTAGCTCCTACAATGAGCAGTTCTTC
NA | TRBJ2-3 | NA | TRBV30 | CAWRGVGNTQYF | TGTGCCTGGAGGGGGGTGGGGAATACGCAGTATTTT
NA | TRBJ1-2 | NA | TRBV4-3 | CASSQDPQGSYGYTF | TGCGCCAGCAGCCAAGATCCTCAGGGTAGTTATGGCTACACCTTC
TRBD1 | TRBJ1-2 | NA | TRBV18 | CASSLQGAVYGYTF | TGTGCCAGCTCCCTACAGGGGGCGGTCTATGGCTACACCTTC
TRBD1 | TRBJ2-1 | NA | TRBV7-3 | CASSLGPGGNEQFF | TGTGCCAGCAGCTTGGGGCCAGGGGGCAATGAGCAGTTCTTC
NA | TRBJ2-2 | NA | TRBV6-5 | CASRDRVTGELFF | TGTGCCAGCAGGGACCGGGTTACCGGGGAGCTGTTTTTT
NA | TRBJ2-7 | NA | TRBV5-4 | CASSLDRYSYEQYF | TGTGCCAGCAGCTTGGACCGGTACTCCTACGAGCAGTACTTC
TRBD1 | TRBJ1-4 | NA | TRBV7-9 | CASSFWTGGKEKLFF | TGTGCCAGCAGCTTTTGGACAGGGGGAAAAGAAAAACTGTTTTTT
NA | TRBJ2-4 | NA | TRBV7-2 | CASSLVGDTKNIQYF | TGTGCCAGCAGCTTAGTAGGGGATACCAAAAACATTCAGTACTTC
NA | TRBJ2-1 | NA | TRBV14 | CASSQLSFRDNEQFF | TGTGCCAGCAGCCAATTGTCGTTTAGGGACAATGAGCAGTTCTTC
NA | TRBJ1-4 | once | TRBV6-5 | CASRETVATNEKLFF | TGTGCCAGCAGGGAGACGGTTGCAACTAATGAAAAACTGTTTTTT
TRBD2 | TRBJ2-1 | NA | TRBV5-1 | CASSLGGGSMDEQFF | TGCGCCAGCAGCTTGGGCGGGGGTAGTATGGATGAGCAGTTCTTC
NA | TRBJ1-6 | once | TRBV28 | CASSSGRFWGTENSPLHF | TGTGCCAGCAGTTCAGGTCGATTTTGGGGGACGGAGAATTCACCCCTCCACTTT
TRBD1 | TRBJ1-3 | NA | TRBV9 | CASSVDLDRVANTIYF | TGTGCCAGCAGCGTGGACCTAGACAGGGTTGCTAACACCATATATTTT
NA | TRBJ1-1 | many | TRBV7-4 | CASSLRLMNTEAFF | TGTGCCAGCAGCTTACGCCTCATGAACACTGAAGCTTTCTTT
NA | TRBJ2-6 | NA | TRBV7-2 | CASSSTGSGANVLTF | TGTGCCAGCAGCTCCACAGGGTCGGGGGCCAACGTCCTGACTTTC
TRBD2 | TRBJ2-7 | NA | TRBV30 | CAWSPILAGAYEQYF | TGTGCCTGGAGTCCGATTCTAGCGGGGGCCTACGAGCAGTACTTC
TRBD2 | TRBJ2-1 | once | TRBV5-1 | CASSLASGYNEQFF | TGCGCCAGCAGCTTGGCTAGCGGATACAATGAGCAGTTCTTC
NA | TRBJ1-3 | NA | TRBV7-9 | CASVRDFSGNTIYF | TGTGCCAGCGTCCGGGATTTCTCTGGAAACACCATATATTTT
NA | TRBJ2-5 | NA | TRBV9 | CASSVSELETQYF | TGTGCCAGCAGCGTAAGCGAGTTGGAGACCCAGTACTTC
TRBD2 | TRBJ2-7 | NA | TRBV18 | CASSPVLAGEQYF | TGTGCCAGCTCACCAGTCCTAGCGGGTGAGCAGTACTTC
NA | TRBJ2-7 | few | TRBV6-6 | CASSYGPESEQYF | TGTGCCAGCAGTTATGGTCCCGAGAGCGAGCAGTACTTC
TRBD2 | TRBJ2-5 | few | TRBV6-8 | CASRGLAGMETQYF | TGTGCCAGCCGGGGACTAGCGGGAATGGAGACCCAGTACTTC
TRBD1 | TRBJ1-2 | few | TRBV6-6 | CASSNTGGSDDYGYTF | TGTGCCAGCAGTAATACAGGGGGCTCCGATGACTATGGCTACACCTTC
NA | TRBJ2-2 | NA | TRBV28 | CASSLRLANTGELFF | TGTGCCAGCAGTTTACGGTTAGCGAACACCGGGGAGCTGTTTTTT